Listed here are 23 T cell receptor beta chains from one sample, sequenced in a study of blood T cell repertoires in COVID-19 (dated by TCRdb to 2018 to 2020). Libraries were prepared through the immunoSEQ multiplex PCR assay. TCRdb provides this immuneACCESS table in a form limited to in-frame rearrangements. Some clones are lacking; in checked studies, under half of them reflect an unresolved V gene, and why the rest are absent is not known. The sample table records around 72,000 clones; 70% to 90% of these occur just once. Around a sixth of the sample lies in the top ten. Sequenced sample: peripheral blood. The receptors were sampled from a woman aged 80 or over with acute or convalescent COVID-19.

This sequence joins TRBV7-8 and TRBJ2-5; 8 bases agree with TRBD2. This CDR3 is built from 15 residues. Germline V lookup: CDR1 SGHVS, CDR2 FQNEAQ. The V gene end was trimmed by 6 bases and the J gene end by 4 bases; junction bases not matched to a gene: 10. CDR3 residues: CASRKQAGEVETQYF. CDR3 bases: TGTGCCAGCAGAAAACAAGCGGGGGAGGTAGAGACCCAGTACTTC.

This chain joins TRBV5-8 and TRBJ1-2, with TRBD1 as a possible D gene (5 bases). Germline CDR1 is SGHTS and CDR2 is YDEGEE. The CDR3 length is 17 residues. V was cut by 0 bases and J by 2 bases, with 17 bases left in between. The CDR3: CASSLALTASVNYGYTF. In DNA, the CDR3 is TGTGCCAGCAGCTTGGCCCTGACAGCCTCTGTCAACTATGGCTACACCTTC.

The genes are TRBV27 and TRBJ2-2, with D maybe TRBD1 (5 bases). Germline CDR1 is MNHEY and CDR2 is SMNVEV (reference sequence). The CDR3 totals 17 residues. V was clipped by 2 bases and J by 0 bases, with 13 bases between them. CDR3 sequence (DNA): TGTGCCAGCAGTTTACTCGGACACCTTTCGAACACCGGGGAGCTGTTTTTT. Protein product: CASSLLGHLSNTGELFF.

The rearrangement joins TRBV27 to TRBJ1-6; the D gene is possibly TRBD1 (6 bases). The CDR3 spans 17 residues. Deletions cut 6 bases from V and 0 bases from J, with 15 bases between. Per germline, CDR1 MNHEY and CDR2 SMNVEV (reference sequence). CDR3 region: CASRDRDISSYNSPLHF. The DNA for the CDR3 is TGTGCCAGCAGAGACCGGGACATTAGCTCCTATAATTCACCCCTCCACTTT.

The DNA of the CDR3 is TGTGCCACCAGGGAAACCCTAGCGGAGGTCTACAATGAGCAGTTCTTC. Its protein is CATRETLAEVYNEQFF. V gene TRBV15 combines with J gene TRBJ2-1; 7 bases line up with TRBD2. There are 16 residues in the CDR3. Trimming cost V 6 bases and J 3 bases; bases outside gene matches: 11. CDR1 and CDR2 (germline): LNHNV, YYDKDF (reference sequence).

The CDR3 bases are TGTGCCAGCAGCGCACGGGACAGGGGTGACCTGACTTTC. It translates to CASSARDRGDLTF. The V call is TRBV11-2, the J call TRBJ2-6; 10 positions agree with TRBD1. Germline V CDR1 and CDR2: SGHAT, FQNNGV. The CDR3 sequence is 13 residues long. The V segment lost 5 bases and the J segment 15 bases; nucleotides outside the gene matches: 7.

This chain uses TRBV19 with TRBJ2-1; D is perhaps TRBD1 (5 bases). The V gene lost 3 bases and the J gene lost 1 base, with 10 bases spanning the gap. This CDR3 contains 15 residues. In germline, CDR1 is LNHDA, CDR2 SQIVND (reference sequence). CDR3 bases: TGTGCCAGTAGTATGGGGCGCGAATCCTACAATGAGCAGTTCTTC. Translating gives CASSMGRESYNEQFF. Full variable domain (missing parts from reference TRBV19 and TRBJ2-1): DGGITQSPKYLFRKEGQNVTLSCEQNLNHDAMYWYRQDPGQGLRLIYYSQIVNDFQKGDIAEGYSVSREKKESFPLTVTSAQKNPTAFYLCASSMGRESYNEQFFGPGTRLTVL.

The rearrangement links TRBV3-1 (or the pseudogene TRBV3-2) to TRBJ1-2; TRBD1 might be the D (5 bases). CDR1 LGHDT and CDR2 YNNKEL come from the germline V gene (reference sequence). Trimming removed 4 bases at V and 6 bases at J, with 12 bases between. CDR3 size: 13 residues. The CDR3 region is CASSPRGLDGYTF. CDR3 in DNA: TGTGCCAGCAGCCCCCGGGGACTAGATGGCTACACCTTC.

This clone appeared once. The gene calls are TRBV6-4 and TRBJ1-2; D might be TRBD1 (5 bases). CDR3 size: 13 residues. Between the trimmed V and J ends, which lost 5 bases and 2 bases, there was a span of 9 bases. Per the germline V gene, CDR1 is MRHNA and CDR2 is SNTAGT. The DNA for the CDR3 is TGTGCCAGCAGTTTGACAGTGAACTATGGCTACACCTTC. Its translation is CASSLTVNYGYTF.

V usage is TRBV18 and J usage is TRBJ1-5; TRBD1 matches 10 bases. J lost 6 bases, V lost 2 bases, and 4 bases had no gene match. This CDR3 comprises 15 residues. Germline V CDR1 and CDR2: KGHSH, LQKENI. DNA of the CDR3: TGTGCCAGCTCACCAGGACAGGGGGAAGGTCAGCCCCAGCATTTT. Its translation is CASSPGQGEGQPQHF.

J is TRBJ2-3 and V is TRBV20-1; tentatively, D is TRBD2 (5 bases). This CDR3 spans 13 amino acids. V lost 3 bases, J lost 4 bases, and 11 bases lay in between. Looked up from germline, CDR1 is DFQATT and CDR2 is SNEGSKA (reference sequence). CDR3 coding DNA: TGCAGTGCTAGTGGGGAGACGGCAGATACGCAGTATTTT. Encoded protein: CSASGETADTQYF.

The rearrangement uses TRBV19 and TRBJ1-1; D may be TRBD1 (5 bases). Trimming cost V 6 bases and J 2 bases, with 13 bases left between them. Germline loops: CDR1 LNHDA, CDR2 SQIVND (reference sequence). This CDR3 is 14 amino acids long. The CDR3 region has the DNA TGTGCCAGTAGCCTCAGGGCTAGTAACACTGAAGCTTTCTTT. As protein: CASSLRASNTEAFF.

This sequence joins TRBV5-6 and TRBJ1-5; no definite D call. The CDR3 consists of 14 residues. Germline-derived CDR1 and CDR2 are SGHDT and YYEEEE. Between the trimmed V and J ends, which lost 4 bases and 2 bases, there was a span of 10 bases. CDR3 sequence reads: CASSATGGNQPQHF. The CDR3 coding sequence is TGTGCCAGCAGCGCCACCGGGGGCAATCAGCCCCAGCATTTT.

The gene calls are TRBV10-2 and TRBJ2-3, with a possible D match to TRBD1 (6 bases). Trimming removed 8 bases at V and 6 bases at J, with 12 bases between. CDR3 length equals 12 residues. Germline V lookup: CDR1 WSHSY, CDR2 SAAADI. The CDR3 nucleotides are TGCGCCAGCTTGAGGGACACTGATACGCAGTATTTT. Translated, it gives CASLRDTDTQYF.

This clone occurred a few times. J is TRBJ2-5 and V is TRBV5-1; no clear D. Germline assignment: CDR1 SGHRS and CDR2 YFSETQ. This CDR3 spans 14 amino acids. The germline V and J ends were trimmed by 5 bases and 8 bases, with 19 bases remaining between them. DNA for the CDR3: TGCGCCAGCAGTCTTGGCGAGTCGCCGGGTACCCAGTACTTC. This codes for CASSLGESPGTQYF. Full variable domain (outside the CDR3, taken from reference TRBV5-1 and TRBJ2-5): KAGVTQTPRYLIKTRGQQVTLSCSPISGHRSVSWYQQTPGQGLQFLFEYFSETQRNKGNFPGRFSGRQFSNSRSEMNVSTLELGDSALYLCASSLGESPGTQYFGPGTRLLVL.

The rearrangement links TRBV2 to TRBJ2-3; maybe TRBD2 (5 bases). In germline, CDR1 is SNHLY, CDR2 FYNNEI. V shed 4 bases and J shed 5 bases, with 16 bases lying between them. This CDR3 is built from 15 residues. The CDR3 bases are TGTGCCAGCAGTGCTCTAGCTCCACCCTTAGATACGCAGTATTTT. It encodes CASSALAPPLDTQYF.

The rearrangement links TRBV19 to TRBJ2-4, with D uncertain. The CDR3 loop spans 14 amino acids. Germline-derived CDR1 and CDR2 are LNHDA and SQIVND (reference sequence). V dropped 6 bases and J dropped 0 bases, with 9 bases sitting between them. The CDR3 reads CASRRQQAKNIQYF. The CDR3 nucleotides are TGTGCCAGTAGGCGACAACAAGCCAAAAACATTCAGTACTTC.

The CDR3 is CASSEPRGSGEAFF. The CDR3 region has the DNA TGTGCCAGCAGTGAGCCCCGGGGTTCGGGTGAAGCTTTCTTT. The rearrangement joins TRBV6-1 to TRBJ1-1; D is undetermined. The CDR3 has 14 amino acids. Trimming shortened V by 3 bases and J by 7 bases, and 15 bases separated the two germline ends. The germline gives CDR1 MNHNS, CDR2 SASEGT.

The rearrangement uses TRBV30 and TRBJ1-2, with TRBD1 matching over 7 bases. Germline trimming cut 4 bases from V and 5 bases from J; bases unmatched to any gene: 10. Germline V lookup: CDR1 GTSNPN, CDR2 SVGIG (reference sequence). The CDR3 is 14 amino acids. The CDR3 sequence: CAWTFDRVLYGYTF. The CDR3 DNA reads as TGTGCCTGGACTTTTGACAGGGTTTTGTATGGCTACACCTTC.

The chain carries TRBV20-1 and TRBJ1-2; TRBD1 matches at 10 bases. The CDR3 has 17 amino acids. J was trimmed by 6 bases and V by 3 bases; bases with no gene match: 16. CDR1 and CDR2 from the germline V gene are DFQATT and SNEGSKA (reference sequence). CDR3 nucleotides: TGCAGTGCTAGTAGTCAGGCTACTGTGACAGGGGGCGATGGCTACACCTTC. It is translated as CSASSQATVTGGDGYTF.

This chain uses TRBV5-1 with TRBJ1-5, with a tentative D call TRBD1 (6 bases). CDR3 size: 15 residues. Germline CDR1 is SGHRS and CDR2 is YFSETQ. Between the trimmed V and J ends, which lost 3 bases and 5 bases, there was a span of 15 bases. In nucleotides, the CDR3 is TGCGCCAGCAGCTCGCTCGGGGGGGCGGATCAGCCCCAGCATTTT. Translated: CASSSLGGADQPQHF.

J is TRBJ1-1 and V is TRBV28, with a tentative D call TRBD1 (5 bases). Germline loops: CDR1 MDHEN, CDR2 SYDVKM. The CDR3 contains 14 residues. The V gene lost 6 bases and the J gene lost 2 bases, with 13 bases spanning the gap. The CDR3 nucleotides are TGTGCCAGCAGCCCCCCCGGGGGAAACACTGAAGCTTTCTTT. It is translated as CASSPPGGNTEAFF. Full variable domain (outside the CDR3, taken from reference TRBV28 and TRBJ1-1): DVKVTQSSRYLVKRTGEKVFLECVQDMDHENMFWYRQDPGLGLRLIYFSYDVKMKEKGDIPEGYSVSREKKERFSLILESASTNQTSMYLCASSPPGGNTEAFFGQGTRLTVV.

The chain couples TRBV19 to TRBJ2-1, with D possibly matching TRBD2 (6 bases). The V gene's germline CDR1 is LNHDA and CDR2 SQIVND (reference sequence). V lost 9 bases and J 7 bases, leaving 25 bases between the germline ends. CDR3 length: 16 residues. The chain's CDR3 is CASSRVWQGGVNEQFF. In DNA, the CDR3 is TGTGCCAGCTCTCGGGTGTGGCAAGGCGGGGTGAATGAGCAGTTCTTC.